Below, 30 T cell receptor beta chains from the same sample are listed, as sequenced in a study of T-cell reconstitution after alpha-beta-depleted transplantation in children. A TCRbeta library incorporating unique molecular identifiers was prepared. Using its own MiXCR run on the PCR reads, TCRdb lists one record per CDR3 protein. The data show roughly 790,000 distinct CDR3 sequences, 15% to 20% seen once. Sequencing used PBMCs, mostly from graft donor cells, obtained 360 days after TCRalphabeta/CD19-depleted stem cell transplant. These receptors originate from a male patient younger than 18 who had a stem cell transplant for acute lymphoblastic leukemia, so the T cells may come from the graft donor.

This clonotype was counted only a few times. This chain connects TRBV5-5 to TRBJ2-7; TRBD2 aligns across 9 bases. Looked up from germline, CDR1 is SGHKS and CDR2 is YYEKEE (reference sequence). V lost 2 bases to trimming and J lost 3 bases; unmatched junction nucleotides: 6. The CDR3 has 15 amino acids. The CDR3 nucleotides read TGTGCCAGCAGCTTAAGGACTAGCGTCTTCTACGAGCAGTACTTC. It encodes CASSLRTSVFYEQYF.

In nucleotides, the CDR3 is TGTGCCAGCAGTTACGAGGGGAGTGGCTACACCTTC. This encodes CASSYEGSGYTF. This chain joins TRBV6-5 and TRBJ1-2, with D tentatively TRBD1 (5 bases). The CDR3 contains 12 residues. Deletions cut 2 bases from V and 7 bases from J, with 8 bases between. Germline-derived CDR1 and CDR2 are MNHEY and SVGAGI.

This clonotype was found many times. The rearrangement links TRBV12-3 or TRBV12-4 to TRBJ1-1; D is uncertain. The CDR3 length is 15 residues. V lost 2 bases, J lost 3 bases, and 13 bases lay in between. The CDR3 bases are TGTGCCAGCAGTTTAAGTGGGCGCGGGGACACTGAAGCTTTCTTT. Protein product: CASSLSGRGDTEAFF.

This clonotype came up many times. The V and J genes are TRBV9 and TRBJ2-1; D may be TRBD1 (5 bases). V was pared by 3 bases and J by 6 bases, with 16 bases between. Looked up from germline, CDR1 is SGDLS and CDR2 is YYNGEE. This CDR3 has 15 residues. CDR3 region: CASSEQVGSSNEQFF. CDR3 bases: TGTGCCAGCAGCGAACAGGTCGGCTCTAGCAATGAGCAGTTCTTC.

The rearrangement links TRBV18 to TRBJ2-3; weak D call: TRBD2 (5 bases). Trimming took 3 bases from V and 6 from J, leaving 13 bases between them. This CDR3 contains 14 residues. Germline V lookup: CDR1 KGHSH, CDR2 LQKENI. The CDR3 spells CASSPREPRDTQYF. The CDR3 DNA reads TGTGCCAGCTCACCGAGGGAGCCCCGGGATACGCAGTATTTT.

This sequence joins TRBV6-1 and TRBJ2-4; D is unresolved. Looked up from germline, CDR1 is MNHNS and CDR2 is SASEGT. This CDR3 comprises 14 residues. V was cut by 6 bases and J by 8 bases, with 17 bases left in between. The CDR3: CASSLDHSRDIQYF. The CDR3 DNA is TGTGCCAGCAGCCTCGACCACAGTAGGGACATTCAGTACTTC.

The gene calls are TRBV5-1 and TRBJ2-1, with a possible D match to TRBD2 (6 bases). The CDR3 contains 13 residues. V lost 7 bases to trimming and J lost 7 bases, with 15 bases between them. Germline CDR1 reads SGHRS; CDR2 reads YFSETQ. CDR3 DNA: TGCGCCAGCTATAGGATAGCGGCGAATGAGCAGTTCTTC. This encodes CASYRIAANEQFF.

The V gene is TRBV7-9, the J gene TRBJ1-2; no clear D gene. From germline, CDR1 is SEHNR and CDR2 FQNEAQ (reference sequence). Between the trimmed V and J ends, which lost 5 bases and 5 bases, there was a span of 15 bases. CDR3 size: 14 residues. The CDR3 DNA reads as TGTGCCAGCAGCGGCCTCCACTGGGTTTATGGCTACACCTTC. As protein: CASSGLHWVYGYTF.

This CDR3 is CASSQDLPGEGTQYF. The CDR3 region has the DNA TGCGCCAGCAGCCAAGATCTTCCAGGGGAGGGGACCCAGTACTTC. The chain joins TRBV4-1 to TRBJ2-5; the D gene is possibly TRBD2 (7 bases). Germline values: CDR1 MGHRA, CDR2 YSYEKL. CDR3 size: 15 residues. The V end was cut by 0 bases, the J end by 7 bases, with 15 bases between.

This chain uses TRBV4-1 with TRBJ1-4; no firm D call. Germline lookup yields CDR1 MGHRA and CDR2 YSYEKL. The ends were cut back, 2 bases at V and 0 bases at J, with 13 bases in the middle. This CDR3 spans 17 amino acids. The CDR3 nucleotides read TGCGCCAGCAGCCAAAAGGCAGCGATGACAACTAATGAAAAACTGTTTTTT. This sequence encodes CASSQKAAMTTNEKLFF.

This clonotype occurred a few times. The gene calls are TRBV20-1 and TRBJ2-3, with TRBD2 as a possible D gene (7 bases). CDR3 length: 14 residues. Germline-derived CDR1 and CDR2 are DFQATT and SNEGSKA (reference sequence). The CDR3 DNA follows: TGCAGCCTCGAGGGGGGGCCTTTCACAGATACGCAGTATTTT. As protein: CSLEGGPFTDTQYF.

The rearrangement uses TRBV29-1 and TRBJ2-3; D unresolved. CDR1 SQVTM and CDR2 ANQGSEA come from the germline V gene. The CDR3 is made up of 14 amino acids. Trimming removed 5 bases from V and 0 bases from J, with 12 bases in between. CDR3 nucleotide sequence: TGCAGCGTTTTCCAGCTGGGAAGCACAGATACGCAGTATTTT. Translation: CSVFQLGSTDTQYF.

CDR3 in amino acids: CASSRTGLAGAETQYF. The CDR3 DNA sequence: TGCGCCAGCAGCAGAACGGGACTAGCGGGAGCAGAGACCCAGTACTTC. The rearrangement joins TRBV5-1 to TRBJ2-5; 14 bases fit TRBD2. CDR3 size: 16 residues. Germline assignment: CDR1 SGHRS and CDR2 YFSETQ. V was pared by 4 bases and J by 4 bases, with 6 bases of the junction left unmatched.

The gene calls are TRBV10-2 and TRBJ1-2; D is undetermined. Trimming took off 6 bases at V and 4 bases at J, with 15 bases between the two ends. The CDR3 covers 14 residues. The germline gives CDR1 WSHSY, CDR2 SAAADI. Written as DNA, the CDR3 is TGCGCCAGCAGCCCTTCACAAGAGGCCTATGGCTACACCTTC. Protein sequence: CASSPSQEAYGYTF.

This clonotype was seen only a few times. The rearrangement links TRBV12-3 or TRBV12-4 to TRBJ2-7; a weak D match, TRBD2 (7 bases). The CDR3 covers 13 residues. Trimming cost V 6 bases and J 3 bases, with 12 bases left between them. CDR3 sequence: CASRAGAVYEQYF. The CDR3 region has the DNA TGTGCCAGCAGGGCGGGGGCCGTCTACGAGCAGTACTTC.

There are a few counts of this clonotype. V gene TRBV20-1 combines with J gene TRBJ2-5; 8 bases agree with TRBD1. The germline gives CDR1 DFQATT, CDR2 SNEGSKA (reference sequence). The CDR3 loop spans 13 amino acids. J lost 4 bases, V lost 3 bases, and 4 bases had no gene match. As DNA, the CDR3 is TGCAGTGCTAGCAGGACAGGGAGAGAGACCCAGTACTTC. It translates to CSASRTGRETQYF.

This clonotype occurred a few times. The chain couples TRBV5-4 to TRBJ1-4; weak D call: TRBD1 (6 bases). Germline lookup yields CDR1 SGHNT and CDR2 YYREEE (reference sequence). V lost 0 bases, J lost 6 bases, and 12 bases lay in between. The CDR3 is 15 residues long. In nucleotides, the CDR3 is TGTGCCAGCAGCTTGGAGCGGCCAGGGGATGAAAAACTGTTTTTT. Its translation: CASSLERPGDEKLFF.

The chain couples TRBV7-9 to TRBJ2-7; 7 bases map to TRBD2. Germline V CDR1 and CDR2: SEHNR, FQNEAQ (reference sequence). This CDR3 contains 13 residues. Germline trimming cut 9 bases from V and 2 bases from J; bases unmatched to any gene: 7. CDR3 sequence reads: CASKRDGAYEQYF. Written as DNA, the CDR3 is TGTGCCAGTAAGCGGGACGGAGCCTACGAGCAGTACTTC.

This clonotype was detected a few times. This chain joins TRBV28 and TRBJ2-5, with TRBD2 as a possible D gene (6 bases). Trimming shortened V by 3 bases and J by 5 bases, and 22 bases separated the two germline ends. From germline, CDR1 is MDHEN and CDR2 SYDVKM. This CDR3 is built from 17 residues. CDR3 amino acids: CASSFSGTAGWRETQYF. In nucleotides, the CDR3 is TGTGCCAGCAGTTTTTCCGGGACTGCCGGCTGGAGGGAGACCCAGTACTTC.

The chain is built from TRBV7-6 and TRBJ2-7; D is possibly TRBD2 (7 bases). This CDR3 is 17 amino acids long. Looked up from germline, CDR1 is SGHVS and CDR2 is FNYEAQ. V lost 1 base and J lost 1, with 17 bases in between. In DNA form, the CDR3 reads TGTGCCAGCAGCTTAGGACCTAGCGGAGGGGGGTCCTACGAGCAGTACTTC. Translation gives CASSLGPSGGGSYEQYF. Full variable domain (remainder filled in from reference TRBV7-6 and TRBJ2-7): GAGVSQSPRYKVTKRGQDVALRCDPISGHVSLYWYRQALGQGPEFLTYFNYEAQQDKSGLPNDRFSAERPEGSISTLTIQRTEQRDSAMYRCASSLGPSGGGSYEQYFGPGTRLTVT.

This clonotype was found a few times. This sequence joins TRBV2 and TRBJ2-2; TRBD2 is a possible D gene (6 bases). The ends were cut back, 4 bases at V and 4 bases at J, with 7 bases in the middle. The CDR3 runs to 13 residues. The germline CDR1 and CDR2 sequences are SNHLY and FYNNEI. CDR3 DNA: TGTGCCAGCAGTGGCGGGACCACCGGGGAGCTGTTTTTT. Translating it yields CASSGGTTGELFF.

The table lists this clonotype with a few counts. The chain joins TRBV4-1 to TRBJ2-7, with 11 bases that match TRBD2. Germline V gene sequence: CDR1 MGHRA, CDR2 YSYEKL. The J segment lost 0 bases and the V segment lost 2 bases, leaving 6 bases of the junction unmatched. CDR3 length equals 17 residues. The CDR3 reads CASSQLGLAAPSYEQYF. The CDR3 bases are TGCGCCAGCAGCCAACTGGGACTAGCGGCGCCCTCCTACGAGCAGTACTTC.

The gene calls are TRBV4-2 and TRBJ2-7, with D possibly matching TRBD2 (6 bases). Germline lookup yields CDR1 LGHNA and CDR2 YNFKEQ. The ends were cut back, 1 base at V and 3 bases at J, with 10 bases in the middle. The CDR3 runs to 14 residues. CDR3 amino acids: CASSQAGVGYEQYF. Here the CDR3 DNA reads TGTGCCAGCAGCCAAGCGGGAGTTGGCTACGAGCAGTACTTC.

The table lists this clonotype with a count of one. The gene calls are TRBV5-1 and TRBJ1-1; D is possibly TRBD1 (5 bases). The CDR3 is made up of 13 amino acids. Germline CDR1 is SGHRS and CDR2 is YFSETQ. Trimming removed 1 base at V and 11 bases at J, with 15 bases between. CDR3 residues: CASSLQGSMGAFF. CDR3 sequence (DNA): TGCGCCAGCAGCTTGCAGGGATCGATGGGGGCTTTCTTT.

This clonotype was counted between two and nine times. This chain uses TRBV7-3 with TRBJ2-2; D perhaps matches TRBD2 (5 bases). Germline CDR1 reads SGHTA; CDR2 reads FQGTGA. The CDR3 contains 14 residues. The ends were cut back, 6 bases at V and 0 bases at J, with 8 bases in the middle. The CDR3 nucleotides read TGTGCCAGCAGATGGACTCCGAACACCGGGGAGCTGTTTTTT. This codes for CASRWTPNTGELFF.

This chain links TRBV6-5 with TRBJ2-7; maybe TRBD1 (5 bases). CDR3 size: 15 residues. Germline loops: CDR1 MNHEY, CDR2 SVGAGI. The V and J ends lost 0 bases and 4 bases respectively, with 13 bases between them. The CDR3 reads CASSYSGQGFYEQYF. DNA for the CDR3: TGTGCCAGCAGTTACTCGGGCCAGGGTTTTTACGAGCAGTACTTC.

The chain combines TRBV20-1 with TRBJ1-1; D ambiguous. This CDR3 has 12 amino acids. The germline V gene encodes CDR1 DFQATT and CDR2 SNEGSKA (reference sequence). The CDR3 loop is CSLRKGDTEAFF. The CDR3, as DNA: TGCAGCCTAAGAAAGGGAGACACTGAAGCTTTCTTT.

The V and J genes are TRBV5-1 and TRBJ2-1, with D perhaps being TRBD1 or TRBD2 (5 bases each). Germline CDR1 SGHRS, CDR2 YFSETQ. The CDR3 has 21 residues. Trimming shortened V by 1 base and J by 2 bases, and 28 bases separated the two germline ends. CDR3 sequence: CASSLNPRARKASRPYNEQFF. The CDR3 nucleotides are TGCGCCAGCAGCTTGAATCCCAGGGCCAGGAAGGCTAGCCGCCCCTACAATGAGCAGTTCTTC.

This clonotype was detected many times. The rearrangement links TRBV29-1 to TRBJ2-7; possibly TRBD1 or TRBD2 for D (5 bases each). This CDR3 is 13 amino acids long. Germline-derived CDR1 and CDR2 are SQVTM and ANQGSEA. Deletions cut 6 bases from V and 2 bases from J, with 14 bases between. The CDR3 reads CSVPRDLAYEQYF. CDR3 DNA: TGCAGCGTCCCCCGGGACCTCGCCTACGAGCAGTACTTC.

Note on this clonotype: The CDR3 does not close with the conserved phenylalanine or tryptophan, likely indicating a read error. The rearrangement uses TRBV7-9 and TRBJ2-1, with D possibly TRBD2 on 6 matching bases. Trimming left V 1 base short and J 10 bases short, with 20 bases between. The CDR3 covers 16 residues. Germline assignment: CDR1 SEHNR and CDR2 FQNEAQ (reference sequence). The CDR3 sequence: CASSLGPLAKGLEQFV. DNA of the CDR3: TGTGCCAGCAGCTTAGGTCCACTAGCTAAAGGGCTGGAGCAGTTCGTC.